The rows below give T cell receptor beta chains drawn from one sample of a study of cytomegalovirus exposure and HLA in healthy donors. TCRdb's table, derived via immunoSEQ multiplex PCR, lists solely in-frame clones and lacks some. The top ten hold roughly 4.2% of the sample, which has some 150,000 clones, roughly 80% seen once. Sequencing input: PBMCs. These receptors originate from a man aged 35-49 years in good health and CMV-seropositive. CDR3s include the opening cysteine and the closing phenylalanine or tryptophan. A D gene is named only where the DNA matches it firmly. Only part of the rows carry a size: once, few, many, or a class if the clone is expanded.

clone_size	v_call	j_call	d_call	cdr3_nt	cdr3_aa
-	TRBV7-9	TRBJ1-2	TRBD1	TGTGCCAGCAGCCATCCGGGACAGGGGAGAGGCGGCTACACCTTC	CASSHPGQGRGGYTF
-	TRBV23-1	TRBJ2-2	TRBD2	TGCGCCAGCAGTCGGTCGGGACTAGCGGGAAGAGGTGACACCGGGGAGCTGTTTTTT	CASSRSGLAGRGDTGELFF
-	TRBV19	TRBJ1-3	TRBD1	TGTGCCAGTAGTCTCAGAAACAGGGGCCCGAGCTCTGGAAACACCATATATTTT	CASSLRNRGPSSGNTIYF
-	TRBV11-3	TRBJ2-2	TRBD1	TGTGCCAGCAGCCGACAGGGGGCGGAGAACACCGGGGAGCTGTTTTTT	CASSRQGAENTGELFF
-	TRBV7-2	TRBJ2-7	-	TGTGCCAGCAGCGTCCAGACATACGGAACCTACGAGCAGTACTTC	CASSVQTYGTYEQYF
few	TRBV6-5	TRBJ1-1	-	TGTGCCAGCAGTCCCGTGCGACTCGGCACTGAAGCTTTCTTT	CASSPVRLGTEAFF
few	TRBV7-6	TRBJ1-1	TRBD1	TGTGCCAGCAGCCTCTGGGCGGGACAGGGGGCTGAAGCTTTCTTT	CASSLWAGQGAEAFF
-	TRBV5-1	TRBJ2-2	-	TGCGCCAGCAGCACAGGGCTTTCGAACACCGGGGAGCTGTTTTTT	CASSTGLSNTGELFF
-	TRBV19	TRBJ1-1	-	TGTGCCAGTAGTATTGTACGACTTAGGAACACTGAAGCTTTCTTT	CASSIVRLRNTEAFF
-	TRBV29-1	TRBJ2-7	TRBD1	TGCAGCGTCACGGACAGGGGGCTTTACGAGCAGTACTTC	CSVTDRGLYEQYF
few	TRBV7-9	TRBJ2-6	-	TGTGCCAGCGTCCCAGGGGCAGGCCACTCTGGGGCCAACGTCCTGACTTTC	CASVPGAGHSGANVLTF
-	TRBV2	TRBJ1-5	-	TGTGCCAGCAAAATAAGCAGCAATCAGCCCCAGCATTTT	CASKISSNQPQHF
few	TRBV18	TRBJ1-1	-	TGTGCCAGCTGGCAGGGTTTTGGCACTGAAGCTTTCTTT	CASWQGFGTEAFF
-	TRBV27	TRBJ1-2	-	TGTGCCAGCAGTTTATCCTCGGGACAAGTGAGGGGCTACACCTTC	CASSLSSGQVRGYTF
-	TRBV30	TRBJ2-3	-	TGTGCCTGGAGTGTTTTGGGGGGGCAGTATTTT	CAWSVLGGQYF
-	TRBV19	TRBJ1-2	TRBD1	TGTGCCAGTAGTATAGACCTGGACAGGGCCTCCTACACCTTC	CASSIDLDRASYTF
-	TRBV2	TRBJ1-2	TRBD1	TGTGCCAGCAGGGCCGTAGGGACAGAACACTATGGCTACACCTTC	CASRAVGTEHYGYTF
-	TRBV5-4	TRBJ2-1	TRBD2	TGTGCCAGCAGGTCGCTAGCGGGGGCTTACAATGAGCAGTTCTTC	CASRSLAGAYNEQFF
-	TRBV6-5	TRBJ1-6	-	TGTGCCAGCAGTTACGCACCCCGGGATTCACCCCTCCACTTT	CASSYAPRDSPLHF
-	TRBV7-9	TRBJ2-1	-	TGTGCCAGCAGCTTAGGGGGTGGGGCCCAAGGTGAGCAGTTCTTC	CASSLGGGAQGEQFF
-	TRBV6-5	TRBJ2-3	-	TGTGCCAGCAGTTACGAGCTTGGACAGATTCTTTATACGCAGTATTTT	CASSYELGQILYTQYF
-	TRBV10-3	TRBJ1-1	-	TGTGCCATCAGAAACAGAGAGAACACTGAAGCTTTCTTT	CAIRNRENTEAFF
-	TRBV5-1	TRBJ2-7	-	TGCGCCAGCAGCCCGGGCAGGGATAACGAGCAGTACTTC	CASSPGRDNEQYF
-	TRBV4-1	TRBJ2-3	-	TGCGCCAGCAGCCAAGACAGGCGCACAGATACGCAGTATTTT	CASSQDRRTDTQYF
-	TRBV6-5	TRBJ1-1	TRBD1	TGTGCCGTTCACAGGGGGTTTCACACTGAAGCTTTCTTT	CAVHRGFHTEAFF
-	TRBV5-6	TRBJ1-1	-	TGTGCCAGCAGCTTCGCCGGGGTTGAGGCTTTCTTT	CASSFAGVEAFF
-	TRBV6-5	TRBJ1-6	-	TGTGCCAGCAGATCCCCAGGGTTGTATAATTCACCCCTCCACTTT	CASRSPGLYNSPLHF
once	TRBV27	TRBJ2-1	TRBD1	TGTGCCAGCGCCGGGACAGGGTTCTTCAATGAGCAGTTCTTC	CASAGTGFFNEQFF
-	TRBV4-1	TRBJ2-3	-	TGCGCCAGCAGCCAAGATGGAGGGACAGATACGCAGTATTTT	CASSQDGGTDTQYF
-	TRBV9	TRBJ2-7	TRBD1	TGTGCCAGCAGCGTAAGGGGGCCGCCTGACTACGAGCAGTACTTC	CASSVRGPPDYEQYF
-	TRBV7-2	TRBJ2-5	TRBD1	TGTGCCAGCAGCCTACGACAGGGTCCCGGGACCCAGTACTTC	CASSLRQGPGTQYF
-	TRBV7-2	TRBJ1-3	TRBD1	TGTGCCAGCAGCCCCAGGACAGGGGGTGGTGGAAACACCATATATTTT	CASSPRTGGGGNTIYF
-	TRBV11-2	TRBJ2-7	-	TGTGCCAGCACCACCCAGGGGGGAGCCTACGAGCAGTACTTC	CASTTQGGAYEQYF
few	TRBV4-1	TRBJ1-2	TRBD1	TGCGCCAGCAGCCAGCGCAGGGCCGCGGGGACAGGGGCTAACTATGGCTACACCTTC	CASSQRRAAGTGANYGYTF
-	TRBV19	TRBJ1-6	-	TGTGCCAGTAGTTTCAAGACAGTTACTTTCTCACCCCTCCACTTT	CASSFKTVTFSPLHF
once	TRBV10-3	TRBJ2-5	TRBD2	TGTGCCATCTGGGCCGGGGGGGTAGAAGGAGGACAAGAGACCCAGTACTTC	CAIWAGGVEGGQETQYF
-	TRBV6-5	TRBJ2-3	-	TGTGCCAGCAGACCTTACTTAGACACAGATACGCAGTATTTT	CASRPYLDTDTQYF
-	TRBV6-6	TRBJ2-7	-	TGTGCCAGCAGTCCCAGTGGCCCGTACGGGGAGCAGTACTTC	CASSPSGPYGEQYF
once	TRBV7-6	TRBJ2-5	TRBD2	TGTGCCAGCAGCTTAAGAGGGGAGGGGTCGTTTGAGACCCAGTACTTC	CASSLRGEGSFETQYF
few	TRBV21-1	TRBJ1-5	-	TGTGCCCAAAATATACAGGGGGAAGATCAGCCCCAGCATTTT	CAQNIQGEDQPQHF
few	TRBV13	TRBJ2-1	TRBD2	TGTGCCAGCAGCCTCCACCTAGCGGGAGTCTACAATGAGCAGTTCTTC	CASSLHLAGVYNEQFF
-	TRBV29-1	TRBJ2-6	-	TGCAGCGCCCAAAAGAGCTCTGGGGCCAACGTCCTGACTTTC	CSAQKSSGANVLTF
-	TRBV30	TRBJ2-4	TRBD1	TGTGCCTGGACCCGGACAGGCAAAACTGTGGACATTCAGTACTTC	CAWTRTGKTVDIQYF
few	TRBV25-1	TRBJ2-7	-	TGTGCCAGCAGTGGTCAGGGTTACGAGCAGTACTTC	CASSGQGYEQYF
-	TRBV9	TRBJ2-3	TRBD1	TGTGCCAGCACACAGGGGTCGACCACAGATACGCAGTATTTT	CASTQGSTTDTQYF
-	TRBV29-1	TRBJ2-7	-	TGCAGCGTTGGGCCTAGCGCGAATCCGCTCTACGAGCAGTACTTC	CSVGPSANPLYEQYF
once	TRBV7-2	TRBJ2-3	TRBD1	TGTGCCAGCAGCCCGGGACAGAGCACAGATACGCAGTATTTT	CASSPGQSTDTQYF
-	TRBV5-4	TRBJ2-3	TRBD1	TGTGCCAGCACTGGGACAGGCGGTCCCTGGGACACAGATACGCAGTATTTT	CASTGTGGPWDTDTQYF
-	TRBV19	TRBJ1-1	-	TGTGCCAGTAGTCCCCCCGGGGAGATAAACACTGAAGCTTTCTTT	CASSPPGEINTEAFF
-	TRBV9	TRBJ2-1	-	TGTGCCAGCAGCCCAGGAGGGGGGGCCTACAATGAGCAGTTCTTC	CASSPGGGAYNEQFF
few	TRBV4-1	TRBJ2-5	TRBD2	TGCGCCAGCAGCCAAGATATCCTAGCGGGGGGACTCGGGGAGACCCAGTACTTC	CASSQDILAGGLGETQYF
-	TRBV7-8	TRBJ2-7	TRBD2	TGTGCCAGCAGCCAAATGGGGACTAGCGGGACCTACGAGCAGTACTTC	CASSQMGTSGTYEQYF
-	TRBV10-3	TRBJ2-7	TRBD1	TGTGCCATCAGTGCTCGACAGGGGATCGAGCAGTACTTC	CAISARQGIEQYF
-	TRBV11-2	TRBJ2-7	TRBD1	TGTGCCAGCAGCCAAGGGGGCGACTACGAGCAGTACTTC	CASSQGGDYEQYF
-	TRBV19	TRBJ1-1	-	TGTGCCAGTAGTATTTTCGGGGAAACTGAAGCTTTCTTT	CASSIFGETEAFF
-	TRBV6-6	TRBJ2-7	TRBD1	TGTGCCAGTTGGACAGGGACCTACGAGCAGTACTTC	CASWTGTYEQYF
-	TRBV7-8	TRBJ2-1	TRBD2	TGTGCCAGCAGCTTAGGGTCTCGCGGGAGGTCCTTCTTCCACAATGAGCAGTTCTTC	CASSLGSRGRSFFHNEQFF
-	TRBV5-1	TRBJ2-1	TRBD1	TGCGCCAGCAGCTTGGCTCGGGACAGGGTCTACAATGAGCAGTTCTTC	CASSLARDRVYNEQFF
few	TRBV19	TRBJ1-5	-	TGTGCCAGTAGTGGGCAGGCTGGGCCCCAGCATTTT	CASSGQAGPQHF